This T cell receptor (beta chain) originates from a study of blood T cell repertoires in COVID-19. Overall study: Samples came from the United States, Italy and Spain, spanning acute and convalescent COVID-19. The analysed material was cDNA or gDNA that came from T cells, B-cell-depleted T cells, or PBMCs.

Authors' data handling: Amplification of reference gene primers provided the estimated nucleated cell counts. Profiled with immunoSEQ multiplex PCR; TCRdb holds only in-frame clones, not every one. V and J calls and clone size are given by that table; D and trimming were obtained from the DNA. The data contain 350,000 to 450,000 clones, 86% of them singletons. CDR3 size: 15 residues. Germline loops: CDR1 SGDLS, CDR2 YYNGEE. With 1 base removed from V and 5 bases from J, the gap between germline ends came to 16 bases. Followed over time, Seattle patients had been enrolled while infection was active. The rearrangement joins TRBV9 to TRBJ2-7, with a possible D match to TRBD1 (6 bases). The sequenced sample consisted of peripheral blood. The receptor was isolated from a woman aged 60-75 years with COVID-19, enrolled during active disease. The CDR3 DNA reads TGTGCCAGCAGCGTATCTGGCCAGGGGATAGACGAGCAGTACTTC. As protein: CASSVSGQGIDEQYF.